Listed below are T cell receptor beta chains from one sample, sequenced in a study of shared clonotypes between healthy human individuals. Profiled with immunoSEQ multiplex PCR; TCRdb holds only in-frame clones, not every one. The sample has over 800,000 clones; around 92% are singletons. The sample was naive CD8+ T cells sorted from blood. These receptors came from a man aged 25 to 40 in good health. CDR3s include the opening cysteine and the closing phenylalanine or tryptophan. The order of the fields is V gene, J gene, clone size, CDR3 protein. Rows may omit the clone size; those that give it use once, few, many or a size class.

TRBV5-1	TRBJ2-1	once	CASSLGLAGGWDYNEQFF
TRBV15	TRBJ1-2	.	CATSRDFGLEGGYTF
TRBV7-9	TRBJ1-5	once	CASSLDLRTGTNNQPQHF
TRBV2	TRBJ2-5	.	CASSLKQGVWETQYF
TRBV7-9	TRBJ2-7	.	CASSPRRSTGESWYEQYF
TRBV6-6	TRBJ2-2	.	CASGGDEHAGELFF
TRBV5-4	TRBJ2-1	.	CAPGRSGSRGEQFF
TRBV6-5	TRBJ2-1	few	CASSQQGGNEQFF
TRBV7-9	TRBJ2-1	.	CASSLIPHNEQFF
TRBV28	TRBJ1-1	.	CASSLQGSYTEAFF
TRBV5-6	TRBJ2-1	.	CASSLRAGMYNEQFF
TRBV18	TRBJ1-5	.	CASSGEGNQPQHF
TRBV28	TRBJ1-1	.	CASSRLTGNTEAFF
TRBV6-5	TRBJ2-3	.	CASAGQCQYF
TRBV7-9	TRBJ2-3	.	CASSLGGGQPSTDTQYF
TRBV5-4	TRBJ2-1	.	CASSAHARNNEQFF
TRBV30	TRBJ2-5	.	CAWDPGTKILQETQYF
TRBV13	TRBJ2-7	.	CASSAGGTYEQYF
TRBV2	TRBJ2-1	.	CASTGRGSYNEQFF
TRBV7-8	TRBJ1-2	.	CASSTASHRAF
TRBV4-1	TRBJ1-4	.	CASSQEGGLPNEKLFF
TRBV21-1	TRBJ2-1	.	CASRDPCEVDNEQFF
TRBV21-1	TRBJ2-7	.	CASSKEGGVYEQYF
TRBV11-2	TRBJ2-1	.	CASSYLNEQFF
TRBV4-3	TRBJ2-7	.	CASSQGGQGGSYEQYF
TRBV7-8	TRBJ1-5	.	CASTPRGSNQPQHF
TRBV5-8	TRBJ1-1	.	CASSAHGTGRAEAFF
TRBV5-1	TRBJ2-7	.	CASSLDGHLYEQYF
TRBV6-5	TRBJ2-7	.	CASSYSSGSYEQYF
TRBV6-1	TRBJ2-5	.	CASSESGSRETQYF
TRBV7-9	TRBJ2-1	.	CASSLNRGDNEQFF
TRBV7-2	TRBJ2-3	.	CASSFPQGATDTQYF
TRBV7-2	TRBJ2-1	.	CASSSTGGNYNEQFF
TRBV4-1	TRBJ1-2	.	CASSQDGAGGRYGYTF
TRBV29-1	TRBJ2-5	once	CSVDRDSEETQYF
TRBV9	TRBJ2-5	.	CASSVRRGPQETQYF
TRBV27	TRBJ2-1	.	CASSIGLAGYNEQFF
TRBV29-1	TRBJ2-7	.	CSVLDRLGEQYF
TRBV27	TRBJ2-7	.	CASSRGGLAGGEQYF
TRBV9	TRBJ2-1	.	CASSVVAGGTYNEQFF
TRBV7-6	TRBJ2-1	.	CASSLSANEQFF
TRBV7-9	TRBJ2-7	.	CASSLLAGGYEQYF
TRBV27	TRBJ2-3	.	CASSPRTSGSTDTQYF
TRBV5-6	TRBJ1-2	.	CASSLSGRSHGYTF
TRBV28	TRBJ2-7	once	CASSLNPVRGQASYEQYF
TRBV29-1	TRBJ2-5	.	CSVEGDRDYQETQYF
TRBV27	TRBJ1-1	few	CASSLTLNTEAFF
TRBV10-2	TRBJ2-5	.	CASRAFSGTGPGETQYF
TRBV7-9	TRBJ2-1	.	CASSYPDRVGHNEQFF
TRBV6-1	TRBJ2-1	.	CASSDWGLADEQFF
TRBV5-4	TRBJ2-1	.	CASSLEEGDNEQFF
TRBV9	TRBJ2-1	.	CASSAAGASYNEQFF
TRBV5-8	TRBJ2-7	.	CASSPKRAMAYEQYF
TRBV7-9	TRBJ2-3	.	CASGAGGPDTQYF
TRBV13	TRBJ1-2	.	CASSSQGNYGYTF
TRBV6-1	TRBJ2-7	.	CASSVAFSYEQYF
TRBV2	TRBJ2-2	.	CASSAAGGVYGELFF